This TCR beta chain appears in the sequencing data of a study of cytomegalovirus exposure and HLA in healthy donors (TCRdb year 2017). Regarding the research as a whole: An earlier analysis of roughly 500 of the donors reported approximately 260 Gb of sequence data and 90 million to 120 million unique TCR beta sequences obtained from around 190 million T cells. On average, around 200,000 unique TCR beta nucleotide sequences were sequenced per donor among a few hundred genotyped donors of the cohort, with roughly 18% of those sequences being non-productive. Donor age, sex, ethnicity and CMV serostatus were compiled alongside the repertoire data. Roughly 5 DR-DQ haplotypes were handled as single units for association and clustering, since linkage in the cohort was strong. The T cell repertoires of 550 to 850 subjects were profiled by immunosequencing and related to cytomegalovirus serostatus. Genome-wide SNP genotypes for about 55% of the roughly 670 donors were used in a later genetic analysis, which treated that subset as a discovery cohort. An earlier analysis of approximately 500 of the donors applied high-throughput TCR beta sequencing to assess whether each TCR beta V gene segment acted as functional or pseudogenic. A later analysis re-analyzed previously published TCR beta repertoires from 666 donors and added high-resolution HLA genotyping to study TCR occurrence patterns. Rather than using new phenotypic data, the later analysis identified candidate immune exposures from TCR beta sequences and from how often those sequences occurred across donors. In addition to the first cohort of around 670 subjects, a separate validation cohort of under 150 different subjects was used. HLA typing covered class I and class II loci at four-digit resolution. Among the roughly 380 genotyped donors, approximately 77% belonged to the genetic ancestry cluster associated with self-reported Caucasian donors. The study combined high-throughput TCR immunosequencing, statistical association of individual TCRs with disease status, and machine learning to predict cytomegalovirus infection status. The number of typed donors differed by locus: roughly 629-640 for A, B, C, DRB1 and DQB1; some 500 for DQA1; about 600 for DPA1; and roughly 490 for DPB1. The study was designed to test whether signatures of past pathogen exposure could be identified by cataloging public T cell receptors. An early release that covered some 640 HLA-typed donors contained 300 to 350 gigabases of sequencing data and tens of millions of unique TCR sequences. Every repertoire in the discovery cohort had been generated on one and the same sequencing platform. Points the paper makes about the study in general: Broadly in line with IMGT annotations, most TCR beta V segments showed up in productive rearrangements about 90% or about 30% of the time in an earlier analysis of 587 of the donors. In a later analysis, the rate of TCR association differed among HLA loci, with DRB1 alleles having the most associated TCRs and HLA-C alleles having the fewest. The study gave a list of under 200 TCR beta chains associated with cytomegalovirus. Strong co-occurrence of HLA alleles, especially DR and DQ, made assigning TCR associations to individual alleles difficult. A later analysis found that most CMV-associated TCR beta chains appeared HLA-restricted, with HLA associations seemingly driven largely by CMV exposure. Some IMGT-functional V segments, including TRBV6-2 and TRBV6-3, could not be told apart with the 87-base-pair reads, so those segments were excluded. A later analysis associated roughly 17,000 TCR beta sequences with specific HLA alleles at a false discovery rate of 0.05. Because HLA typing was unavailable for some donors at each locus, only the typed subset was used in association tests. In this cohort, only TCR beta chains were sequenced, and detectable features were limited by the absence of alpha or paired-chain data. A further reported finding was that TCR beta sequences accurately predicted the HLA-A and HLA-B alleles for most subjects in the first cohort. Three of the identified cytomegalovirus-associated TCR beta chains were confirmed in vitro to be specific for cytomegalovirus antigens. A cluster of highly shared sequence variants was judged likely to represent a technical artifact of the sequencing pipeline. Correlated functional status among segregating V segments might reflect linkage disequilibrium, but an unknown experimental factor could not be ruled out. In a later genetic analysis, fewer N-insertions in productive TCRs were reported among donors in an Asian-associated ancestry cluster than the roughly 700-donor mean. Several of the top co-occurrence clusters appeared to be linked to parvovirus B19, influenza, CMV and Epstein-Barr virus, according to a later analysis. The authors suggested that the approach could potentially be extended to other disease states and immunological phenotypes. In both the original and validation cohorts, the classifier was reported to diagnose cytomegalovirus status with high specificity and sensitivity. Most TCR sequences were seen in very few donors, while some public TCRs were found in many individuals. In a later analysis, HLA-associated TCR beta chains were found to be more clonally expanded and to have lower generation probabilities than equally common non-associated chains. Some 16 rarely observed V segments, including chromosome 9 orphons, were excluded from the earlier analysis of just under 600 of the donors because counts were too low. The only immune exposure information available for the cohort was CMV serostatus. The presence/absence analyses assumed that sequencing depth was roughly uniform across donors, and that assumption may not be true. In a later genetic analysis, a missense DCLRE1C variant was associated with V-gene and J-gene trimming of TCR beta chains, and the association was replicated in an independent cohort.

The cohort comprised fewer than 700 healthy bone marrow donors. Cohort members were all nominally healthy when sampled, although unrecorded immune exposures were likely present. The donor tested CMV seronegative, placing the donor among the 300 to 400 seronegative members of the cohort. A peripheral blood sample was collected from each donor, and TCR beta sequencing was performed on peripheral blood mononuclear cells. The Qiagen DNeasy Blood Extraction Kit was used to extract genomic DNA from the blood cell samples. Details on this clone: Its antigen remains undetermined. Nothing much larger sits one base from this clone, and base qualities are not available.

The germline V gene encodes CDR1 SGHTA and CDR2 FQGTGA. V drops 0 bases and J drops 2 bases, leaving 14 bases in between. Spanning cysteine to phenylalanine, the CDR3 consists of 16 amino acids. Solely the CDR3 DNA is kept, with 48 bases framed from the first base. The library was made by the immunoSEQ multiplex PCR assay. The multiplex PCR relied on a mix of 60 forward primers for TCR Vbeta segments and 13 reverse primers for TCR Jbeta segments. A multiplex PCR assay on genomic DNA amplified the CDR3 region of rearranged TCR beta genes. The Illumina HiSeq System was used to sequence the amplified TCR beta libraries as 87-base-pair reads. The authors' analysis ran thus. In a later analysis, 70 million to 95 million unique TCR beta chains were counted across the approximately 640 repertoires, and around 10 million of these chains were shared by at least two donors. Raw reads were error-corrected and collapsed into unique sequences by a nearest-neighbor algorithm in which closely related sequences were merged to remove PCR and sequencing errors. To assign V, D and J gene segments, CDR3 sequences were aligned to IMGT reference sequences. For a sequence to be retained, a match of at least six nucleotides was required to both a V gene segment and a J gene segment. A rearrangement was called productive if the CDR3 had no stop codons and remained in frame with V and J, and every other rearrangement was called non-productive. CDR3 was defined according to IMGT convention as the region running from the second conserved V-encoded cysteine to the conserved J-encoded phenylalanine. Sequences without an unambiguous match to a single V gene segment were excluded from the earlier analysis of 450 to 650 of the donors. In an earlier analysis of roughly 500 of the donors, V segments were called functional above 56.7% productive rearrangements and were called segregating when the between-donor standard deviation exceeded 5%. A statistical classification framework was built for diagnosing cytomegalovirus status from the catalog of TCR beta chain sequences. In a later analysis, V and J genes were assigned by comparing TCR nucleotide sequences against IMGT/GENE-DB human TR gene sequences. A later analysis assigned CDR3 sequences and most-parsimonious VDJ recombination scenarios with the TCRdist pipeline. In a later analysis, each TCR beta chain was defined by its CDR3 amino acid sequence together with its V-gene family, and reads without a unique V-gene family were excluded. As a way to deal with suspected cross-contamination and a sequencing artifact, a later analysis dropped 500 to 700 nucleotide sequences that were highly shared and had low generation probability. In a later analysis, a clonal expansion index was calculated for each public chain from normalized within-repertoire ranks of inferred template counts. In a later analysis, generation probabilities were computed using a VDJ recombination model fitted to out-of-frame rearrangements, and the results were checked against IGoR. Hypergeometric tests were used in a later analysis to score TCR-TCR, TCR-HLA and TCR-CMV co-occurrence, with a repertoire-size bias correction applied to the TCR pairs. In a later analysis, false discovery rates were estimated by permuting HLA or CMV assignments 20 times. In a later analysis, co-occurring TCRs were grouped using DBSCAN, with TCRdist sequence similarity added in when clustering inside HLA-allele-positive subsets. Repertoires with fewer than 30,000 or more than 120,000 public chains, plus five repertoires with anomalous nucleotide sharing, were excluded from co-occurrence clustering. TCRdb carries this immuneACCESS record with in-frame sequences only. Its versions omit some clonotypes, under half of them owing to an unresolved V gene in the studies checked, with the rest unexplained. V and J calls plus clone size are reproduced from that table; the DNA served to infer D and trimming. The sample includes about 120,000 clones, with about four fifths observed a single time. The top ten clones comprise roughly 1.5% of the sample.

Recombination connected TRBV7-3 to TRBJ2-7, with a tentative D gene TRBD1 over 6 matching bases. Sequencing was done on a sample of PBMCs. The source of this sequence is a woman aged 18-29 years in good health and CMV-seronegative. The sequence in DNA is TGTGCCAGCAGCTTAACCCCCGACAGGTTCCCCTACGAGCAGTACTTC. It codes for CASSLTPDRFPYEQYF.